A selection of T cell receptor beta chains follows, all from one sample in a study of cytomegalovirus exposure and HLA in healthy donors. Sequenced by immunoSEQ multiplex PCR; TCRdb stores in-frame clones only, minus some. Of about 89,000 clones in the sample, 77% were seen once. Sequenced input: PBMCs. The receptor set was obtained from a man younger than 40 in good health and CMV-seronegative. Both conserved end residues are part of each CDR3. The D gene is left open where the match is weak. The size entry is marked missing in some rows and otherwise reads once, few, many or a size class.

TRBV10-1	-	TRBJ2-5	TRBD2	TGCGCCAGCAGTGAGAGGCTAGCGGCGGGCGGAGAGACCCAGTACTTC	CASSERLAAGGETQYF
TRBV10-1	-	TRBJ2-5	-	TGCGCCAGCAGTGATAACATACAAGAGACCCAGTACTTC	CASSDNIQETQYF
TRBV7-9	-	TRBJ2-7	TRBD1	TGTGCCAGCATGGGACAGGGGGACTACGAGCAGTACTTC	CASMGQGDYEQYF
TRBV19	few	TRBJ1-5	TRBD1	TGTGCCAGTAGTATACGTGACAGGGGAGGACAGATTCAGCCCCAGCATTTT	CASSIRDRGGQIQPQHF
TRBV7-6	-	TRBJ2-1	TRBD2	TGTGCCAGCAGCTTAGGACTAGCGAGCAATGAGCAGTTCTTC	CASSLGLASNEQFF
TRBV18	-	TRBJ1-3	TRBD1	TGTGCCAGCTCACAGTCGACAGGGTTCGTCTCTGGAAACACCATATATTTT	CASSQSTGFVSGNTIYF
TRBV7-2	-	TRBJ1-4	-	TGTGCCAGCAGCTTAGTCAGGCAGACAACTAATGAAAAACTGTTTTTT	CASSLVRQTTNEKLFF
TRBV19	once	TRBJ2-2	TRBD1	TGTGCCAGTGCCGATCAGGACAGGGAAAACACCGGGGAGCTGTTTTTT	CASADQDRENTGELFF
TRBV10-1	-	TRBJ2-3	TRBD1	TGCGCCAGCACCACCGGGACAGCCAGCACAGATACGCAGTATTTT	CASTTGTASTDTQYF
TRBV30	-	TRBJ1-6	TRBD1	TGTGCCTGGAGTGTACCGTGGGACAGCTATAATTCACCCCTCCACTTT	CAWSVPWDSYNSPLHF
TRBV28	-	TRBJ1-1	TRBD1	TGTGCCAGCAGTTTAAGGGCTACAGGGGGCATGAACACTGAAGCTTTCTTT	CASSLRATGGMNTEAFF